This T cell receptor beta chain derives from a study of PD-1 blockade in classical Hodgkin lymphoma. Study-level results: While CD8+ TCR diversity did not rise significantly by C4D1, CD4+ TCR diversity did. According to reports, newly diagnosed patients had lower baseline TCR diversity than healthy donors, and relapsed/refractory patients had lower baseline TCR diversity still. Newly diagnosed and completely responding patients shared comparable baseline diversity.

No patient escaped relapse after autologous stem cell transplantation, and brentuximab vedotin exposure varied. Thawed PBMCs were subjected to magnetic negative selection, which yielded isolated CD8+ T cells. Best overall response was complete response, partial response or progressive disease in these relapsed/refractory classical Hodgkin lymphoma patients. Sequencing used immunoSEQ multiplex PCR; TCRdb keeps in-frame clones, though not all of them. Here the sample spans about 27,000 clones, 88% being singletons. CDR3 length: 13 amino acids. CDR1 is SNHLY and CDR2 is FYNNEI in the germline V gene. About this clone itself: Antigen specificity is unknown.

The sequence derives from a human donor with classical Hodgkin lymphoma. V and J are TRBV2 and TRBJ2-1; the D gene is possibly TRBD2 (6 bases). Sequenced material: CD8+ T cells from blood, taken at baseline. CDR3 sequence reads: CVGEAGTYNEQFF. Here the CDR3 DNA reads TGTGTTGGGGAGGCCGGGACCTACAATGAGCAGTTCTTC.